The present entry profiles one T cell receptor beta chain with its context. Assay used: immunoSEQ multiplex PCR; TCRdb lists only in-frame clones, some missing. Of about 230,000 clones listed, more than 75% were seen once; the top ten hold roughly 12%. This record belongs to a study of blood T cell repertoires in COVID-19. The wider study: Donors in the United States, Italy and Spain gave samples during acute or convalescent COVID-19. The cDNA or gDNA used as material had been derived from T cells, B-cell-depleted T cells, or PBMCs.

Sequencing used peripheral blood. This TCR derives from a man in his fifties or sixties with COVID-19, enrolled during active disease.

The CDR3 nucleotides read TGTGCCAGCGGGTGGGGGACTAGCAGCACCGGGGAGCTGTTTTTT. As protein: CASGWGTSSTGELFF. The chain joins TRBV11-2 to TRBJ2-2; 9 bases line up with TRBD2. Germline V gives CDR1 SGHAT, CDR2 FQNNGV. Trimming took 8 bases from V and 4 from J; bases not matched to a gene: 8. CDR3 length equals 15 residues.